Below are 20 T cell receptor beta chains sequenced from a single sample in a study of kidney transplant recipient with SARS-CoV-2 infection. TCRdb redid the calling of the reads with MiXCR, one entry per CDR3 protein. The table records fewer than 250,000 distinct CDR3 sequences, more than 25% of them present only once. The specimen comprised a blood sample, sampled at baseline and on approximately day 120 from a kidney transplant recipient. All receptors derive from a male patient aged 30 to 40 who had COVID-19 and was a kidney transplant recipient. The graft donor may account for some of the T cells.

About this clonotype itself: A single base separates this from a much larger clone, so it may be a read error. CDR3 in amino acids: CASSLGPPRAYEQYF. CDR3 nucleotides: TGTGCCAGCAGTTTAGGCCCCCCTAGAGCCTACGAGCAGTACTTC. The chain couples TRBV28 to TRBJ2-5; D is ambiguous. The DNA end is a closer match to TRBJ2-7, so the J assignment may be wrong. Germline V gene data show CDR1 as MDHEN and CDR2 as SYDVKM. The CDR3 is made up of 15 amino acids.

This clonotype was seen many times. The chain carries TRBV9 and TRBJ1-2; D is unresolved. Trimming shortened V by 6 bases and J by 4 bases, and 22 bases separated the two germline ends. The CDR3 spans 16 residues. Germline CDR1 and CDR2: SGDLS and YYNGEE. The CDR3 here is CASKLMYSRKTYGYTF. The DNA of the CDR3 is TGTGCCAGCAAATTGATGTACTCAAGAAAGACCTATGGCTACACCTTC.

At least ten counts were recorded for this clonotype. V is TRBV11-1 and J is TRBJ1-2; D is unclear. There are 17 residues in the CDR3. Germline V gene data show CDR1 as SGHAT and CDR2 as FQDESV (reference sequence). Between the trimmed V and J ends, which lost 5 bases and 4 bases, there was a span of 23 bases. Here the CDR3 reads CASSTSSKAGKTYGYTF. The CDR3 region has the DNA TGTGCCAGCAGCACGAGTAGTAAGGCTGGAAAGACCTATGGCTACACCTTC.

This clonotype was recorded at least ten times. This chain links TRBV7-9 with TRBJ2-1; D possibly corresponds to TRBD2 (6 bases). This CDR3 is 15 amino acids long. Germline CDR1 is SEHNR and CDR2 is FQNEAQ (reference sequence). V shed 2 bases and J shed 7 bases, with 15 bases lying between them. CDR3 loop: CASSLNREVGNEQFF. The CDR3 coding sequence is TGTGCCAGCAGCTTAAATAGGGAGGTGGGGAATGAGCAGTTCTTC.

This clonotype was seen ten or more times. The CDR3 sequence: CASRQKRDRSYEQYF. In DNA, the CDR3 is TGTGCCAGCAGGCAAAAGCGGGACAGGAGTTACGAGCAGTACTTC. This chain joins TRBV28 and TRBJ2-7; weak D call: TRBD1 (8 bases). V was pared by 6 bases and J by 4 bases, with 19 bases between. Per germline, CDR1 MDHEN and CDR2 SYDVKM. The CDR3 loop spans 15 amino acids.

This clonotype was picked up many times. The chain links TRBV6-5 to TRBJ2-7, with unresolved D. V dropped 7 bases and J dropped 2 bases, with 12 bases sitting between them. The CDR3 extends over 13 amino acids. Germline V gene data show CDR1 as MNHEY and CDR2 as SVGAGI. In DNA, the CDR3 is TGTGCCAGCAACACCCATACAACCTACGAGCAGTACTTC. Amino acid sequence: CASNTHTTYEQYF.

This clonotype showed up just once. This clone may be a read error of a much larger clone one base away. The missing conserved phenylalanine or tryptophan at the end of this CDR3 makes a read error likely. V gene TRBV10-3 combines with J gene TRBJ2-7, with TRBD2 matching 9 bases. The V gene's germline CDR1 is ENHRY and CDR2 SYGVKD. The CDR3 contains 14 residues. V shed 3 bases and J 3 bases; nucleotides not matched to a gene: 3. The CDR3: CAISDVREGYEQYL. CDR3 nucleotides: TGTGCCATCAGTGATGTGCGGGAGGGCTACGAGCAGTACCTC.

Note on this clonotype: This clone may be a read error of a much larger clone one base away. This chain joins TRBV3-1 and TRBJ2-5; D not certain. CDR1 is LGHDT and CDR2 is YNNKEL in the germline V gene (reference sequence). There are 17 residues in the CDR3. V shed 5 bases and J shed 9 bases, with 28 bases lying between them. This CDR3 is CASSIINPISFSEAQYF. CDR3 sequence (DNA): TGTGCCAGCAGCATCATCAATCCCATTTCTTTCTCTGAGGCCCAGTACTTC.

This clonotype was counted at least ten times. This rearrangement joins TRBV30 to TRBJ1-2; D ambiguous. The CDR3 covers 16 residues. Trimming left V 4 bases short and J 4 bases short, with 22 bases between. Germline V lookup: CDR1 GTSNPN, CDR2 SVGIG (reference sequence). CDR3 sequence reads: CAWKCRRYRKTYGYTF. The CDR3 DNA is TGTGCCTGGAAATGCCGGCGTTATAGAAAGACCTATGGCTACACCTTC.

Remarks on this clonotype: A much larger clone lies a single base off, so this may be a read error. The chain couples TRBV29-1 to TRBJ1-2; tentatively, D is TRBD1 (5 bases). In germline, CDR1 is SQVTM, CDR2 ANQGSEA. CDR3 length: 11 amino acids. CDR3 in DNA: TGCAGCGTTGAGGGGCGAGGCGGCTGCACCTTC. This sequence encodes CSVEGRGGCTF. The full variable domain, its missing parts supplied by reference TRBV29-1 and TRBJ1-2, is SAVISQKPSRDICQRGTSLTIQCQVDSQVTMMFWYRQQPGQSLTLIATANQGSEATYESGFVIDKFPISRPNLTFSTLTVSNMSPEDSSIYLCSVEGRGGCTFGSGTRLTVV.

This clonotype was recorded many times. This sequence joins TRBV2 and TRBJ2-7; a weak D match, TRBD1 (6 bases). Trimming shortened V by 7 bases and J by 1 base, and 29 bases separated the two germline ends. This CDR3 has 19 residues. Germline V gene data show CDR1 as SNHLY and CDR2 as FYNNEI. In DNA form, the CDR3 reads TGTGCCAGCATCCTAATGGGGGCAGTAAGAGGCGGGTCGTCCTACGAGCAGTACTTC. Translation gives CASILMGAVRGGSSYEQYF. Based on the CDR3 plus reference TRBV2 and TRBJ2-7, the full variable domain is EPEVTQTPSHQVTQMGQEVILRCVPISNHLYFYWYRQILGQKVEFLVSFYNNEISEKSEIFDDQFSVERPDGSNFTLKIRSTKLEDSAMYFCASILMGAVRGGSSYEQYFGPGTRLTVT.

CDR3 sequence (DNA): TGTGCCAGCAGCGACCACCCTAGCGGGCCGGATACGCAGTATTTT. As protein: CASSDHPSGPDTQYF. The chain links TRBV9 to TRBJ2-3, with 8 bases lining up with TRBD2. Unmatched junction bases numbered 9, after V lost 3 bases and J lost 6 bases. CDR1 is SGDLS, CDR2 YYNGEE, per germline. CDR3 length: 15 residues.

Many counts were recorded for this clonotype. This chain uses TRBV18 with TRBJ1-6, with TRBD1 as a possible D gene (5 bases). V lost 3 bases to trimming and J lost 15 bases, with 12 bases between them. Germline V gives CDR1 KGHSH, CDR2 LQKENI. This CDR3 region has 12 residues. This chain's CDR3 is CASSPAGLLLHF. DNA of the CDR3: TGTGCCAGCTCACCCGCAGGGCTACTCCTCCACTTT.

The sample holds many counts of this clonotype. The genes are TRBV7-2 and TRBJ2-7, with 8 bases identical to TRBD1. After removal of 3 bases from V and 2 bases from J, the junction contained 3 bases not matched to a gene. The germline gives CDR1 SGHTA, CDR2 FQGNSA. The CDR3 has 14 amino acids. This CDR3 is CASSFDRGPYEQYF. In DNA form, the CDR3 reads TGTGCCAGCAGCTTCGACAGGGGCCCCTACGAGCAGTACTTC.

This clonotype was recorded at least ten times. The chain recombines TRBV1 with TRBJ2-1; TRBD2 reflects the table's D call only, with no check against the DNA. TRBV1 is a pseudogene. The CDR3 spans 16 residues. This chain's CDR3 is CTSSTNLAGLSDEQFF. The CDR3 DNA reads TGCACCAGCAGCACCAATCTAGCGGGACTGTCGGATGAGCAGTTCTTC.

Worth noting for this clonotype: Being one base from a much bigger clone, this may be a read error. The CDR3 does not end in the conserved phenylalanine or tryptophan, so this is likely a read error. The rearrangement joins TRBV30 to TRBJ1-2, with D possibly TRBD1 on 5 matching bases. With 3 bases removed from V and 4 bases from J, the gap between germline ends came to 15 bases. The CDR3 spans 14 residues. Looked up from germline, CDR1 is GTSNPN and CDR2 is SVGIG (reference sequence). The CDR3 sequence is CAWRWTINGYGYTV. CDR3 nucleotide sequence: TGTGCCTGGAGATGGACAATAAACGGCTATGGCTACACCGTC.

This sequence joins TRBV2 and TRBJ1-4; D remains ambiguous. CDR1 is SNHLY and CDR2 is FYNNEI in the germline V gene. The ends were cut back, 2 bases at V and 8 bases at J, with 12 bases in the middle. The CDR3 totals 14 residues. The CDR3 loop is CASSEWTDGEKLFF. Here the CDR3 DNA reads TGTGCCAGCAGTGAATGGACGGACGGCGAAAAACTGTTTTTT.

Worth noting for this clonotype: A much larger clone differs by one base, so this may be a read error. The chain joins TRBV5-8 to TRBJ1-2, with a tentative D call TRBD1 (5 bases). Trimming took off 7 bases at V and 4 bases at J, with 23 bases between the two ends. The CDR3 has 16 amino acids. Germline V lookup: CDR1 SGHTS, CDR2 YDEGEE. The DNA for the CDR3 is TGTGCCAGCGCGGACATTCATCCACGAAAGACCTATGGCTACACCTTC. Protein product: CASADIHPRKTYGYTF.

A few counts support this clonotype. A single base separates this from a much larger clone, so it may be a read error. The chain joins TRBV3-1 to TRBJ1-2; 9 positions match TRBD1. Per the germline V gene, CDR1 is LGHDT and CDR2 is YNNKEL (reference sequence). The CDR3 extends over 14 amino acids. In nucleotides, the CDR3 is TGTACCAGCAGCAATCCCGGGACAGGGTCAAGCTACACCTTC. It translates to CTSSNPGTGSSYTF.

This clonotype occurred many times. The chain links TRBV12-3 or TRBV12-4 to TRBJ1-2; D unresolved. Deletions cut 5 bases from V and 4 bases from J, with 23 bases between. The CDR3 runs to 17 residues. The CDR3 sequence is CASSSQISFRKTYGYTF. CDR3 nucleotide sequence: TGTGCCAGCAGTAGTCAGATCAGCTTCCGAAAGACCTATGGCTACACCTTC.